Shown below are 24 T cell receptor beta chains from a single sample sequenced in a study of beta chain features in type 1 diabetes. The authors reverse transcribed all of the isolated RNA, so sequencing captured expressed TCRB transcripts. Profiling relied on immunoSEQ multiplex PCR, and the TCRdb table lists in-frame clones only, not all of them. The table includes roughly 290,000 clones, approximately 8.1% detected once. Sequenced input: central memory CD4+ T cells from blood. All receptors derive from a woman between 18 and 30 years old in good health.

This sequence joins TRBV7-9 and TRBJ2-7, with D possibly matching TRBD1 (5 bases). This CDR3 comprises 14 residues. The germline V gene encodes CDR1 SEHNR and CDR2 FQNEAQ (reference sequence). V dropped 0 bases and J dropped 3 bases, with 9 bases sitting between them. In nucleotides, the CDR3 is TGTGCCAGCAGCTTAGCAGGGGTTGACTACGAGCAGTACGTC. This sequence encodes CASSLAGVDYEQYV.

This chain connects TRBV25-1 to TRBJ1-3, with D possibly being TRBD1 (5 bases). This CDR3 is 14 amino acids long. Germline-derived CDR1 and CDR2 are MGHDK and SYGVNS. V dropped 6 bases and J dropped 3 bases, with 12 bases sitting between them. The CDR3 protein is CASRTGRHGNTIYF. For the CDR3, the DNA is TGTGCCAGCAGAACGGGACGACATGGAAACACCATATATTTT. Combining the CDR3 with reference TRBV25-1 and TRBJ1-3 gives the whole variable domain EADIYQTPRYLVIGTGKKITLECSQTMGHDKMYWYQQDPGMELHLIHYSYGVNSTEKGDLSSESTVSRIRTEHFPLTLESARPSHTSQYLCASRTGRHGNTIYFGEGSWLTVV.

This clone was observed a handful of times. The gene calls are TRBV7-2 and TRBJ1-4, with unresolved D. The V gene's germline CDR1 is SGHTA and CDR2 FQGNSA. V lost 4 bases to trimming and J lost 8 bases, with 11 bases between them. CDR3 size: 13 residues. This CDR3 reads CASSSGLFEKLFF. The CDR3, as DNA: TGTGCCAGCAGCTCGGGATTATTCGAAAAACTGTTTTTT.

The table lists this clone with a few counts. The chain is built from TRBV5-4 and TRBJ2-5; D gene ambiguous. The CDR3 extends over 15 amino acids. Germline CDR1 is SGHNT and CDR2 is YYREEE (reference sequence). Trimming pared 1 base from V and 4 bases from J, leaving 14 bases between. DNA of the CDR3: TGTGCCAGCAGCTTGCTTTCGACCCCCCGAGAGACCCAGTACTTC. Translated, it gives CASSLLSTPRETQYF.

The chain links TRBV11-2 to TRBJ1-1; D not resolved. The V and J ends lost 3 bases and 5 bases respectively, with 16 bases between them. Germline CDR1 and CDR2: SGHAT and FQNNGV. CDR3 length: 15 residues. For the CDR3, the DNA is TGTGCCAGCAGCTTGATCGCTGAGGGAGTGACTGAAGCTTTCTTT. Amino acid sequence: CASSLIAEGVTEAFF.

In this sample, this clone turned up a few times. V gene TRBV5-6 combines with J gene TRBJ2-1; 7 bases line up with TRBD2. CDR3 length: 14 amino acids. Trimming took 6 bases from V and 5 from J; bases not matched to a gene: 8. Germline V gene data show CDR1 as SGHDT and CDR2 as YYEEEE. This chain's CDR3 is CASNKRGAHNEQFF. For the CDR3, the DNA is TGTGCCAGCAACAAGCGGGGAGCACACAATGAGCAGTTCTTC.

The genes are TRBV7-3 and TRBJ1-2; D ambiguous. The germline gives CDR1 SGHTA, CDR2 FQGTGA. This CDR3 spans 12 amino acids. The V and J ends lost 2 bases and 8 bases respectively, with 9 bases between them. The chain's CDR3 is CASSLEPTGYTF. The CDR3 nucleotides are TGTGCCAGCAGCTTAGAACCAACGGGCTACACCTTC.

The chain has TRBV9 and TRBJ2-1, with unresolved D. In germline, CDR1 is SGDLS, CDR2 YYNGEE. This CDR3 spans 15 amino acids. V was cut by 0 bases and J by 0 bases, with 7 bases left in between. The CDR3 sequence is CASSVEASSYNEQFF. The CDR3 DNA reads as TGTGCCAGCAGCGTAGAGGCTAGCTCCTACAATGAGCAGTTCTTC.

This clone was recorded a few times. The chain joins TRBV30 to TRBJ2-4, with 11 bases aligning to TRBD2. The V segment lost 5 bases and the J segment 1 base; nucleotides outside the gene matches: 7. The CDR3 length is 16 residues. Germline loops: CDR1 GTSNPN, CDR2 SVGIG (reference sequence). The CDR3 spells CAWAHSGRGAKNIQYF. In DNA form, the CDR3 reads TGTGCCTGGGCCCATAGCGGGAGGGGCGCCAAAAACATTCAGTACTTC.

This clone was counted a few times. The CDR3 bases are TGTGCCAGCAGCTTAGCGCAGGGAGCGTTAGGCTACACCTTC. Encoded protein: CASSLAQGALGYTF. The gene calls are TRBV7-8 and TRBJ1-2; perhaps TRBD1 as D (5 bases). V lost 0 bases and J lost 8, with 13 bases in between. The CDR3 runs 14 residues. CDR1 SGHVS and CDR2 FQNEAQ come from the germline V gene. Variable domain in full (rest from reference TRBV7-8 and TRBJ1-2): GAGVSQSPRYKVAKRGQDVALRCDPISGHVSLFWYQQALGQGPEFLTYFQNEAQLDKSGLPSDRFFAERPEGSVSTLKIQRTQQEDSAVYLCASSLAQGALGYTFGSGTRLTVV.

This clone was seen only a few times. The rearrangement joins TRBV5-4 to TRBJ2-1, with 10 bases identical to TRBD2. The CDR3 runs to 17 residues. V lost 5 bases, J lost 0 bases, and 8 bases stayed unmatched. Germline CDR1 and CDR2: SGHNT and YYREEE (reference sequence). The CDR3 nucleotides are TGTGCCAGCAGGCCTCTTTCTAGCGGGAGCTCCTACAATGAGCAGTTCTTC. Protein: CASRPLSSGSSYNEQFF.

The chain links TRBV29-1 to TRBJ1-2; D is unresolved. The CDR3 runs to 12 residues. Germline V gene sequence: CDR1 SQVTM, CDR2 ANQGSEA. V was trimmed by 3 bases and J by 7 bases, leaving 12 bases between them. The CDR3 loop is CSVDVTEAGYTF. In DNA form, the CDR3 reads TGCAGCGTTGACGTCACAGAGGCTGGCTACACCTTC.

Concerning this clone: This specimen includes other DNA sequences encoding the same CDR3. This sequence joins TRBV5-1 and TRBJ2-5; tentative D call: TRBD1 (5 bases). Germline V gene sequence: CDR1 SGHRS, CDR2 YFSETQ. This CDR3 has 14 residues. V lost 7 bases to trimming and J lost 4 bases, with 17 bases between them. This CDR3 is CASSLGQGRETQYF. The CDR3 coding sequence is TGCGCCAGCTCCCTAGGGCAGGGAAGAGAGACCCAGTACTTC.

This clone appeared a few times. V gene TRBV5-1 combines with J gene TRBJ2-1; 9 bases fit TRBD2. The V segment lost 4 bases and the J segment 6 bases; nucleotides outside the gene matches: 8. The CDR3 is 15 residues long. In germline, CDR1 is SGHRS, CDR2 YFSETQ. For the CDR3, the DNA is TGCGCCAGCAGCACCATGAAGCGGGAGGCCAATGAGCAGTTCTTC. Amino acids: CASSTMKREANEQFF. Full variable domain (missing parts from reference TRBV5-1 and TRBJ2-1): KAGVTQTPRYLIKTRGQQVTLSCSPISGHRSVSWYQQTPGQGLQFLFEYFSETQRNKGNFPGRFSGRQFSNSRSEMNVSTLELGDSALYLCASSTMKREANEQFFGPGTRLTVL.

This clone came up a few times. This may stem from a read error, because a much larger clone lies one nucleotide away. In the same sample, other DNA sequences code for this CDR3. V gene TRBV4-1 combines with J gene TRBJ2-5; 7 nucleotides match TRBD1. Germline CDR1 reads MGHRA; CDR2 reads YSYEKL. The CDR3 contains 16 residues. V gave up 3 bases and J gave up 7 bases; unmatched junction bases: 14. The CDR3 DNA reads as TGCGCCAGCAGCCAGGGGAGCCAAACAGGGGCAGGGACCCAGTACTTC. It yields the protein CASSQGSQTGAGTQYF.

This chain joins TRBV7-9 and TRBJ2-3, with 7 positions matching TRBD1. The CDR3 is made up of 13 amino acids. Germline loops: CDR1 SEHNR, CDR2 FQNEAQ (reference sequence). V trimming: 5 bases; J trimming: 4 bases; junction bases outside the gene matches: 3. The CDR3 DNA is TGTGCCAGCAGCGGCCAGGGGGCAGATACGCAGTATTTT. It specifies CASSGQGADTQYF.

V is TRBV7-9 and J is TRBJ1-6; 9 bases are shared with TRBD1. The CDR3 spans 15 residues. Germline values: CDR1 SEHNR, CDR2 FQNEAQ (reference sequence). J was trimmed by 7 bases and V by 3 bases; bases with no gene match: 4. The CDR3 loop reads CASSFGQGSNSPLHF. DNA of the CDR3: TGTGCCAGCAGCTTCGGACAGGGGAGCAATTCACCCCTCCACTTT.

This chain joins TRBV7-2 and TRBJ2-7; the match to TRBD2 covers 10 bases. Germline trimming cut 4 bases from V and 6 bases from J; bases unmatched to any gene: 15. CDR1 SGHTA and CDR2 FQGNSA come from the germline V gene. The CDR3 loop spans 17 amino acids. The DNA of the CDR3 is TGTGCCAGCAGCTCCCTCACCAGCGGGGGGGCCTGGGGCGAGCAGTACGTC. Its protein is CASSSLTSGGAWGEQYV.

J is TRBJ1-6 and V is TRBV28; no clear D gene. Germline V gene data show CDR1 as MDHEN and CDR2 as SYDVKM. Deletions cut 6 bases from V and 5 bases from J, with 14 bases between. The CDR3 extends over 15 amino acids. CDR3 sequence: CASSSQWGNNSPLHF. The DNA of the CDR3 is TGTGCCAGCAGCTCCCAATGGGGAAATAATTCACCCCTCCACTTT.

This clone has only a few counts. The gene calls are TRBV7-2 and TRBJ1-2; D perhaps matches TRBD1 (5 bases). CDR1 is SGHTA, CDR2 FQGNSA, per germline. Trimming pared 1 base from V and 8 bases from J, leaving 14 bases between. This CDR3 is 14 amino acids long. The CDR3 DNA is TGTGCCAGCAGCTTAGTGGGACTGGCAGAGGGCTACACCTTC. It codes for CASSLVGLAEGYTF.

This rearrangement joins TRBV19 to TRBJ2-1; 9 bases agree with TRBD2. The V segment lost 6 bases and the J segment 0 bases; nucleotides outside the gene matches: 3. In germline, CDR1 is LNHDA, CDR2 SQIVND (reference sequence). There are 15 residues in the CDR3. The CDR3 nucleotides are TGTGCCAGTAGATTTAGCGGGAGCTCCTACAATGAGCAGTTCTTC. Protein: CASRFSGSSYNEQFF.

This clone was picked up a small number of times. Relative to the germline gene, one junction end is altered; a read error may explain this. This chain connects TRBV5-1 to TRBJ2-5; D may be TRBD2 (6 bases). Germline assignment: CDR1 SGHRS and CDR2 YFSETQ. The CDR3 contains 14 residues. The CDR3 is CASTRDSTQEAQYF. CDR3 bases: TGCGCCAGCACCCGGGACTCAACCCAAGAGGCCCAGTACTTC.

V gene TRBV7-2 combines with J gene TRBJ2-4; D gene ambiguous. The CDR3 is 14 amino acids. The germline V gene has CDR1 SGHTA and CDR2 FQGNSA. Trimming removed 1 base from V and 0 bases from J, with 4 bases in between. CDR3 in amino acids: CASSLELAKNIQYF. The CDR3 nucleotides are TGTGCCAGCAGCTTAGAACTAGCCAAAAACATTCAGTACTTC.

The V gene is TRBV2, the J gene TRBJ2-5; possible D gene TRBD2, 5 bases. Trimming stripped 4 bases from V and 4 bases from J, with 10 bases between. This CDR3 contains 13 residues. Germline loops: CDR1 SNHLY, CDR2 FYNNEI. The CDR3 DNA sequence: TGTGCCAGCAGTGGCTTGGGGAGAGAGACCCAGTACTTC. It translates to CASSGLGRETQYF.